Below are 20 T cell receptor beta chains sequenced from a single sample in a study of shared clonotypes between healthy human individuals. The data were produced by immunoSEQ multiplex PCR, yet TCRdb's version contains in-frame clones alone and is incomplete. Here the sample spans hundreds of thousands of clones, roughly 72% being singletons. Source material: memory CD4+ T cells sorted from blood. Subset given: CD45RA-negative fraction. These receptors came from a woman aged 25 to 39 in good health.

The chain has TRBV9 and TRBJ1-2, with TRBD1 matching over 7 bases. Germline lookup yields CDR1 SGDLS and CDR2 YYNGEE. The CDR3 runs to 13 residues. V lost 3 bases and J lost 7; bases outside the gene matches: 6. This CDR3 reads CASSARTGLGYTF. CDR3 nucleotides: TGTGCCAGCAGCGCAAGGACAGGACTTGGCTACACCTTC.

This clone was counted a few times. The chain employs TRBV5-8 and TRBJ2-2; 9 nucleotides align to TRBD1. CDR3 length equals 15 residues. The junction had 12 bases not matched to a gene; V was cut back by 9 bases and J by 6 bases. Germline CDR1 is SGHTS and CDR2 is YDEGEE. The CDR3 region is CATGELGTGSGELFF. CDR3 nucleotide sequence: TGTGCCACGGGGGAACTCGGGACAGGGTCCGGGGAGCTGTTTTTT.

This rearrangement joins TRBV16 to TRBJ1-5, with a tentative D call TRBD1 (5 bases). V was shortened by 4 bases and J by 6 bases, with 13 bases between the two germline ends. Germline V gives CDR1 KGHSY, CDR2 FQNENV. CDR3 length: 14 amino acids. CDR3 in DNA: TGTGCCAGCAGCCGGGACTTAAAGGGTCAGCCCCAGCATTTT. It is translated as CASSRDLKGQPQHF.

The chain links TRBV2 to TRBJ2-7; weak D call: TRBD1 (5 bases). CDR1 and CDR2 (germline): SNHLY, FYNNEI. Trimming pared 10 bases from V and 2 bases from J, leaving 12 bases between. CDR3 size: 12 residues. In nucleotides, the CDR3 is TGTGCCACTAGACAGAGCCCCTACGAGCAGTACTTC. Encoded protein: CATRQSPYEQYF.

This sequence joins TRBV29-1 and TRBJ2-5; 7 nucleotides agree with TRBD1. CDR1 is SQVTM, CDR2 ANQGSEA, per germline. This CDR3 is 12 amino acids long. J was trimmed by 2 bases and V by 7 bases; bases with no gene match: 4. CDR3 nucleotides: TGCAGCGCCCCGGGACAGCAAGAGACCCAGTACTTC. Translated, it gives CSAPGQQETQYF.

The V call is TRBV28, the J call TRBJ2-1; D call uncertain. CDR1 is MDHEN, CDR2 SYDVKM, per germline. This CDR3 contains 14 residues. Trimming took 5 bases from V and 6 from J, leaving 14 bases between them. In nucleotides, the CDR3 is TGTGCCAGCAGTCCCTGGACGTTGGGCAATGAGCAGTTCTTC. Encoded protein: CASSPWTLGNEQFF. Supplemented by reference TRBV28 and TRBJ2-1, the full variable domain reads DVKVTQSSRYLVKRTGEKVFLECVQDMDHENMFWYRQDPGLGLRLIYFSYDVKMKEKGDIPEGYSVSREKKERFSLILESASTNQTSMYLCASSPWTLGNEQFFGPGTRLTVL.

This clone was seen only a few times. The chain combines TRBV2 with TRBJ2-2; 8 bases are a match to TRBD1. The CDR3 contains 18 residues. CDR1 is SNHLY, CDR2 FYNNEI, per germline. The V gene end was trimmed by 10 bases and the J gene end by 0 bases; junction bases not matched to a gene: 16. The CDR3 reads CATQLRDRKAANTGELFF. The CDR3 DNA reads as TGTGCCACCCAGCTTAGGGACAGGAAGGCCGCGAACACCGGGGAGCTGTTTTTT.

The gene calls are TRBV29-1 and TRBJ1-5; D is perhaps TRBD1 (5 bases). Germline CDR1 SQVTM, CDR2 ANQGSEA. V was shortened by 5 bases and J by 0 bases, with 8 bases between the two germline ends. This CDR3 contains 13 residues. CDR3 nucleotides: TGCAGCGTTTTGACAGATAGCAATCAGCCCCAGCATTTT. This encodes CSVLTDSNQPQHF.

The V and J genes are TRBV7-2 and TRBJ2-4; D is unresolved. Trimming took 6 bases from V and 8 from J, leaving 17 bases between them. The CDR3 has 14 amino acids. Germline loops: CDR1 SGHTA, CDR2 FQGNSA. CDR3 nucleotide sequence: TGTGCCAGCAGTTTTCAGACTGGGCAGTACATTCAGTACTTC. It yields the protein CASSFQTGQYIQYF.

The genes are TRBV27 and TRBJ2-5, with 9 bases that match TRBD2. With V trimmed by 0 bases and J by 9 bases, 8 bases remained unmatched. Germline V gene lookup returns CDR1 MNHEY and CDR2 SMNVEV (reference sequence). The CDR3 length is 15 residues. The CDR3 sequence: CASSLSKDGGRAQYF. The CDR3 DNA sequence: TGTGCCAGCAGTTTATCGAAGGACGGCGGGAGGGCCCAGTACTTC.

The rearrangement uses TRBV4-2 and TRBJ2-7, with 11 bases that match TRBD1. The CDR3 covers 16 residues. CDR1 LGHNA and CDR2 YNFKEQ come from the germline V gene. The junction had 5 bases not matched to a gene; V was cut back by 4 bases and J by 0 bases. The CDR3 loop reads CASSRTGGWDSYEQYF. In DNA, the CDR3 is TGTGCCAGCAGCCGGACAGGGGGCTGGGACTCCTACGAGCAGTACTTC.

The J gene is TRBJ2-1, the V gene TRBV11-2; perhaps TRBD2 as D (6 bases). The CDR3 loop spans 14 amino acids. V lost 4 bases and J 0 bases, leaving 7 bases between the germline ends. The germline V gene has CDR1 SGHAT and CDR2 FQNNGV. The CDR3 nucleotides are TGTGCCAGCAGCTCGGACTACTCCTACAATGAGCAGTTCTTC. Encoded protein: CASSSDYSYNEQFF.

This clone was seen only a few times. The chain combines TRBV6-1 with TRBJ2-7; D could derive from TRBD1 or TRBD2 (5 bases each). Germline-derived CDR1 and CDR2 are MNHNS and SASEGT. The CDR3 has 15 amino acids. Trimming pared 6 bases from V and 0 bases from J, leaving 15 bases between. CDR3 DNA: TGTGCCAGCAGCTATCGGGACGGAGACTCCTACGAGCAGTACTTC. This codes for CASSYRDGDSYEQYF.

As to this clone: The sample carries other DNA sequences with the same CDR3. The gene calls are TRBV28 and TRBJ1-1, with D unresolved. Germline-derived CDR1 and CDR2 are MDHEN and SYDVKM. The CDR3 spans 13 residues. The ends were cut back, 5 bases at V and 0 bases at J, with 7 bases in the middle. The CDR3 DNA reads TGTGCCAGCAGTCCAGTATTGAACACTGAAGCTTTCTTT. This translates into CASSPVLNTEAFF. The full variable domain, rest sourced from reference TRBV28 and TRBJ1-1, is DVKVTQSSRYLVKRTGEKVFLECVQDMDHENMFWYRQDPGLGLRLIYFSYDVKMKEKGDIPEGYSVSREKKERFSLILESASTNQTSMYLCASSPVLNTEAFFGQGTRLTVV.

This clone was observed once. The V gene is TRBV9, the J gene TRBJ2-3, with 10 bases lining up with TRBD2. After removal of 2 bases from V and 5 bases from J, the junction contained 8 bases not matched to a gene. Germline CDR1 SGDLS, CDR2 YYNGEE. The length of the CDR3 is 16 residues. In DNA form, the CDR3 reads TGTGCCAGCAGCGTGGGGTTAGCGGGGGGTCGAGATACGCAGTATTTT. It specifies CASSVGLAGGRDTQYF.

This rearrangement joins TRBV6-6 to TRBJ1-5; unclear D gene. This CDR3 has 15 residues. The V gene lost 0 bases and the J gene lost 4 bases, with 10 bases spanning the gap. Looked up from germline, CDR1 is MNHNY and CDR2 is SVGAGI (reference sequence). The CDR3 loop reads CASSYSGRENQPQHF. Here the CDR3 DNA reads TGTGCCAGCAGTTACTCGGGAAGAGAAAATCAGCCCCAGCATTTT.

J is TRBJ2-2 and V is TRBV5-1, with 10 bases identical to TRBD2. Germline CDR1 reads SGHRS; CDR2 reads YFSETQ. This CDR3 has 18 amino acids. V was clipped by 0 bases and J by 5 bases; unmatched bases: 10. The chain's CDR3 is CASSLGSSGSLYTGELFF. The CDR3 DNA reads TGCGCCAGCAGCTTGGGGTCTAGCGGGAGTCTTTATACCGGGGAGCTGTTTTTT. Full variable domain (outside the CDR3, taken from reference TRBV5-1 and TRBJ2-2): KAGVTQTPRYLIKTRGQQVTLSCSPISGHRSVSWYQQTPGQGLQFLFEYFSETQRNKGNFPGRFSGRQFSNSRSEMNVSTLELGDSALYLCASSLGSSGSLYTGELFFGEGSRLTVL.

This clone was seen only a few times. The chain is built from TRBV6-6 and TRBJ2-1, with TRBD2 as a possible D gene (6 bases). The CDR3 totals 14 residues. Germline V gives CDR1 MNHNY, CDR2 SVGAGI (reference sequence). Trimming took 6 bases from V and 6 from J, leaving 15 bases between them. In nucleotides, the CDR3 is TGTGCCAGCAGCCGCAACCGGGAGAGCAATGAGCAGTTCTTC. This codes for CASSRNRESNEQFF.

This clone was recorded a few times. The V gene is TRBV4-1, the J gene TRBJ2-1; 8 bases match TRBD2. J was trimmed by 10 bases and V by 0 bases; bases with no gene match: 14. The germline CDR1 and CDR2 sequences are MGHRA and YSYEKL. CDR3 length: 17 amino acids. The CDR3 DNA reads as TGCGCCAGCAGCCAAGAAGGATATAGCGGGATTGTGAACGAGCAGTTCTTC. Translated: CASSQEGYSGIVNEQFF.

CDR3 DNA: TGTGCCAGCAGTTACGGGGTACTAGCGAGACAAGAGACCCAGTACTTC. Amino acids: CASSYGVLARQETQYF. The chain recombines TRBV6-5 with TRBJ2-5; 7 bases are shared with TRBD2. The CDR3 covers 16 residues. The V segment lost 2 bases and the J segment 2 bases; nucleotides outside the gene matches: 8. From germline, CDR1 is MNHEY and CDR2 SVGAGI.